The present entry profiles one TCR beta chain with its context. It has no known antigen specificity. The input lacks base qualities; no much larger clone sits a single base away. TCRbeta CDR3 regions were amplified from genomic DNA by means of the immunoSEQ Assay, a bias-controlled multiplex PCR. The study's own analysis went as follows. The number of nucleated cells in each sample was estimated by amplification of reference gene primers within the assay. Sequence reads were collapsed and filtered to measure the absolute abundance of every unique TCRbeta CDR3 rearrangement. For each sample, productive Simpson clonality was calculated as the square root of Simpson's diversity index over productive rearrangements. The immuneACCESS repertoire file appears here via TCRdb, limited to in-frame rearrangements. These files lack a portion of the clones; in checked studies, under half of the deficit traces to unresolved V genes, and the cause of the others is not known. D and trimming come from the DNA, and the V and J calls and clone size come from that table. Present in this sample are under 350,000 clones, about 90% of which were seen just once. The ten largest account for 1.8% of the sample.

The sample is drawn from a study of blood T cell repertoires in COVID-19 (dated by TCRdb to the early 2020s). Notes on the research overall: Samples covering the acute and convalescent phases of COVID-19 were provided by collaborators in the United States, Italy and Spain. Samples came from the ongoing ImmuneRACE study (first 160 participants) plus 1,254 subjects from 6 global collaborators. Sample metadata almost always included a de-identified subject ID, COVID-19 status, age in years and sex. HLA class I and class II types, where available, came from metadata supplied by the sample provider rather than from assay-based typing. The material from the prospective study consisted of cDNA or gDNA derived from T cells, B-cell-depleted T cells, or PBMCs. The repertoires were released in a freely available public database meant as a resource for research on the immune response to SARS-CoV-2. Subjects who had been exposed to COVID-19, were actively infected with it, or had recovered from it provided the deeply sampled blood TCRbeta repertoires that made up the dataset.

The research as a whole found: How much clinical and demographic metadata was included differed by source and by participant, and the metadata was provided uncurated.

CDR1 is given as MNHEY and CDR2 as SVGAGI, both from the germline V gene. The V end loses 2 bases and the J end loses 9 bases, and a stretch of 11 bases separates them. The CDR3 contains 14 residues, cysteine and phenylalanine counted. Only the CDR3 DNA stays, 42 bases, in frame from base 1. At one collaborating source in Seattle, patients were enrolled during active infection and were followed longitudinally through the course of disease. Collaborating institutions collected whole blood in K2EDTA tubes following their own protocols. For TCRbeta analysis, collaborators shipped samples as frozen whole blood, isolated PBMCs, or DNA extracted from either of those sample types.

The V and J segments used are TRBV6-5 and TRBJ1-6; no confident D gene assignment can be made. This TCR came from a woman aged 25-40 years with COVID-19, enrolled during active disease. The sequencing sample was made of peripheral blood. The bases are TGTGCCAGCAGTTACGGCCGAAACGCTTCACCCCTCCACTTT. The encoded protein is CASSYGRNASPLHF.